This TCR beta chain is from a study of cytomegalovirus exposure and HLA in healthy donors (dated by TCRdb to the late 2010s). Describing the broader study: According to a later analysis, one platform produced both the 120 validation repertoires and the roughly 650 repertoires of the first cohort. The study was designed to test whether signatures of past pathogen exposure could be identified by cataloging public T cell receptors. Besides the first cohort of more than 650 subjects, a separate validation cohort made up of over 100 different subjects was used. To predict cytomegalovirus infection status, the study brought together high-throughput TCR immunosequencing, statistical association of individual TCRs with disease status, and machine learning. Here is what the overall study found, with its caveats: A later analysis found that TCRs clustered in the first cohort also tended to co-occur in the 110 or so validation repertoires, with 90% to 95% of cluster scores above 0. Across donors, most TCR sequences were observed very rarely, whereas some public TCRs were present in many individuals. The study listed around 160 TCR beta chains as associated with cytomegalovirus. The classifier was reported to diagnose cytomegalovirus status with high specificity and sensitivity in both the original and validation cohorts. The authors suggested that the approach could potentially be extended to other disease states and immunological phenotypes. The validation cohort had no HLA typing available for a later analysis, so co-occurrence within that cohort was assessed over all 130 or so repertoires. Three of the identified cytomegalovirus-associated TCR beta chains were confirmed in vitro to be specific for cytomegalovirus antigens.

Worth noting for this clone: Its cognate antigen has yet to be identified. Base qualities were left out, and no much larger clone turns up one base away.

The CDR3 measures 14 amino acids from cysteine to phenylalanine. Only CDR3 DNA is held: 42 bases, read in frame from base 1. V lost 4 bases and J lost 2 bases; the stretch between them is 10 bases long. As encoded in the germline V gene, CDR1 is SNHLY while CDR2 is FYNNEI. The donors were included in the validation cohort of some 120 subjects, a group kept apart from the approximately 650-subject first cohort. Library generation was performed with the immunoSEQ multiplex PCR assay. The original pipeline was this. A statistical classification framework was built for diagnosing cytomegalovirus status from the catalog of TCR beta chain sequences. The table was pulled from immuneACCESS by TCRdb, which kept in-frame rearrangements only. Such tables lose some clones; where checked, under half of the loss comes from unresolved V genes, and the rest has no known cause. Clone size and V and J calls were adopted from that table, with D and trimming inferred from the DNA. The sample data list tens of thousands of clones, and about 91% of these were observed just once. Jointly, the top ten make up approximately 1.5% of the sample.

This clonotype was obtained from a man younger than 30 in good health and CMV-seronegative. The sequence is built from TRBV2 and TRBJ2-3, with the D gene call left open. The sequencing sample was made of PBMCs. In nucleotides, the sequence is TGTGCCAGCAGTGTTAGCAGTTACACAGATACGCAGTATTTT. This gives the protein CASSVSSYTDTQYF.